Described below is a single T cell receptor (beta chain) sequence and its context. These data come from a study of OX40 agonist ivuxolimab in advanced cancers. Study in general: From roughly 23 to 90 years was the age range, with a mean of around 54 years, and 70% to 85% were male.

Germline assignment: CDR1 SGHRS and CDR2 YFSETQ. This CDR3 has 17 residues. The V and J ends lost 5 bases and 3 bases, in that order; junction bases with no gene match: 16. TCRdb's table, derived via immunoSEQ multiplex PCR, lists solely in-frame clones and lacks some. Among tens of thousands of clones, 85% to 90% were seen once, and the ten largest hold less than 2%. The specimen was CD4+ or CD8+ T cells sorted from blood, collected in a trial of the OX40 agonist ivuxolimab. The sequence came from an adult with an advanced solid tumor such as melanoma, head and neck, liver or kidney cancer. This chain joins TRBV5-1 and TRBJ2-7, with 8 nucleotides matching TRBD1. CDR3 in amino acids: CASSGQGEGPQHYEQYF. The DNA for the CDR3 is TGCGCCAGCAGTGGACAGGGAGAGGGTCCTCAACACTACGAGCAGTACTTC.